This T cell receptor beta chain was sequenced for a study of T cell responses to AZD1222 COVID-19 vaccine. Findings and limits, study-wide: All repertoire sampling was performed exclusively after the peak T cell response.

Points on this clone: Its cognate antigen is unknown.

TCRdb keeps only in-frame clones here, not all; method: immunoSEQ multiplex PCR. The top ten hold 25% to 30% of the sample, which has more than 70,000 clones, 85% to 95% seen once. Germline lookup yields CDR1 SQVTM and CDR2 ANQGSEA. V was pared by 1 base and J by 7 bases, with 13 bases between. The CDR3 sequence is 14 residues long. This chain joins TRBV29-1 and TRBJ1-4; D is unclear. The origin of this receptor is an adult who received the AZD1222 COVID-19 vaccine. The source was peripheral blood, collected 28 days after the second AZD1222 dose. CDR3 sequence: CSVEVGLAGEKLFF. For the CDR3, the DNA is TGCAGCGTTGAAGTAGGGTTGGCGGGTGAAAAACTGTTTTTT.